These 6 T cell receptor beta chains were sequenced from one sample in a study of PD-L1 blockade in urothelial cancer. The sample's time point: pretreatment peripheral blood. Produced via immunoSEQ multiplex PCR; TCRdb's table is partial and in-frame only. The sample contains 70,000 to 95,000 clones, more than 80% of which appear only once. The starting material was PBMCs, obtained around atezolizumab (anti-PD-L1) treatment. These receptors were obtained from a woman older than 75 with urothelial cancer.

The genes are TRBV7-2 and TRBJ1-5; D is perhaps TRBD1 (5 bases). The germline V gene has CDR1 SGHTA and CDR2 FQGNSA. V was shortened by 7 bases and J by 2 bases, with 18 bases between the two germline ends. The CDR3 runs 16 residues. For the CDR3, the DNA is TGTGCCAGCACCGTCTGGGGGGGATCCGGCAATCAGCCCCAGCATTTT. It is translated as CASTVWGGSGNQPQHF. Variable domain in full (rest from reference TRBV7-2 and TRBJ1-5): GAGVSQSPSNKVTEKGKDVELRCDPISGHTALYWYRQSLGQGLEFLIYFQGNSAPDKSGLPSDRFSAERTGGSVSTLTIQRTQQEDSAVYLCASTVWGGSGNQPQHFGDGTRLSIL.

The chain has TRBV5-4 and TRBJ1-1; D remains ambiguous. The CDR3 is made up of 16 amino acids. Per germline, CDR1 SGHNT and CDR2 YYREEE (reference sequence). V lost 4 bases and J 2 bases, leaving 18 bases between the germline ends. CDR3: CASSTKRRGINTEAFF. The DNA of the CDR3 is TGTGCCAGCAGCACAAAACGGAGAGGGATCAACACTGAAGCTTTCTTT. The full variable domain, completed using reference TRBV5-4 and TRBJ1-1, is ETGVTQSPTHLIKTRGQQVTLRCSSQSGHNTVSWYQQALGQGPQFIFQYYREEENGRGNFPPRFSGLQFPNYSSELNVNALELDDSALYLCASSTKRRGINTEAFFGQGTRLTVV.

The CDR3 is CASSVDRIYGYTF. In DNA, the CDR3 is TGTGCCAGCTCAGTGGACAGAATCTATGGCTACACCTTC. The genes are TRBV18 and TRBJ1-2, with TRBD1 as a possible D gene (6 bases). Germline assignment: CDR1 KGHSH and CDR2 LQKENI. This CDR3 comprises 13 residues. Trimming shortened V by 5 bases and J by 4 bases, and 11 bases separated the two germline ends.

V is TRBV5-1 and J is TRBJ2-3, with D perhaps TRBD2 (5 bases). CDR3 length: 15 residues. Germline assignment: CDR1 SGHRS and CDR2 YFSETQ. Trimming took off 0 bases at V and 2 bases at J, with 10 bases between the two ends. CDR3 loop: CASSLDPGSTDTQYF. The CDR3 bases are TGCGCCAGCAGCTTGGATCCGGGGTCCACAGATACGCAGTATTTT.

V and J are TRBV5-1 and TRBJ2-3, with 12 bases lining up with TRBD1. In germline, CDR1 is SGHRS, CDR2 YFSETQ. J gave up 3 bases and V 4 bases, and 3 bases lay outside the gene matches. There are 15 residues in the CDR3. This CDR3 is CASSGTGGGTDTQYF. The DNA of the CDR3 is TGCGCCAGCAGCGGGACAGGGGGCGGAACAGATACGCAGTATTTT.

This clone was observed once. The chain joins TRBV5-1 to TRBJ1-1; D possibly corresponds to TRBD1 (5 bases). CDR1 is SGHRS and CDR2 is YFSETQ in the germline V gene. The CDR3 is 17 amino acids. Trimming shortened V by 4 bases and J by 0 bases, and 19 bases separated the two germline ends. DNA for the CDR3: TGCGCCAGCAGCCGAGAGGCCGGCGGGGCCGTGAACACTGAAGCTTTCTTT. Residues: CASSREAGGAVNTEAFF.